This T cell receptor beta chain was obtained from a study of T cells expressing NK-cell markers. TCRdb re-called the 5' RACE reads; every CDR3 protein appears as one record, without DNA. This sample contains about 110,000 distinct CDR3 sequences. CDR3 length: 15 amino acids. Germline CDR1 and CDR2: MNHEY and SMNVEV (reference sequence). The chain employs TRBV27 and TRBJ2-2. Sequencing was carried out using blood T cells: a sorted CD56 or NKG2C T cell subset, CD4+ or CD8+ T cells, or bulk PBMC T cells (not recorded which). The source of this sequence is a woman aged 18 to 75 in good health. The chain's CDR3 is CASTVAVANTGELFF.